Sequencing of this T cell receptor (beta chain) was carried out in a study of T cell responses to AZD1222 COVID-19 vaccine. Study-wide points: Variant regions that are unmutated are reportedly the target of nearly half of spike-specific TCRs.

The germline V gene encodes CDR1 LNHDA and CDR2 SQIVND (reference sequence). Between the trimmed V and J ends, which lost 8 bases and 4 bases, there was a span of 14 bases. This CDR3 contains 13 residues. Clones were sequenced by immunoSEQ multiplex PCR, and TCRdb holds only the in-frame ones, with some missing. Among 100,000 to 150,000 clones listed, 85% to 90% were seen once. About this clone itself: Its antigen is unidentified.

The sequences come from peripheral blood, collected on day 0 of AZD1222 vaccination. The chain combines TRBV19 with TRBJ1-2; no firm D call. The sequence came from an adult in good health. The CDR3, as DNA: TGTGCCAGTGAAGAAAAAAGTCGCTATGGCTACACCTTC. Amino acids: CASEEKSRYGYTF.